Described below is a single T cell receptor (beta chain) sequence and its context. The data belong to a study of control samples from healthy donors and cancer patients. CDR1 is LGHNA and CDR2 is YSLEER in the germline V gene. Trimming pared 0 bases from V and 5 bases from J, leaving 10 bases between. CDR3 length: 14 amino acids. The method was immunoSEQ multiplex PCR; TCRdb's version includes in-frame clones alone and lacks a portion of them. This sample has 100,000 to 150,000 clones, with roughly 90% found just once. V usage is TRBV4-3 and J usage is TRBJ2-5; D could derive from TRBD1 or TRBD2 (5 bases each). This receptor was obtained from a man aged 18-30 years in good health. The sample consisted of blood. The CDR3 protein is CASSQDTGTETQYF. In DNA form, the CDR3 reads TGCGCCAGCAGCCAAGATACCGGGACGGAGACCCAGTACTTC.